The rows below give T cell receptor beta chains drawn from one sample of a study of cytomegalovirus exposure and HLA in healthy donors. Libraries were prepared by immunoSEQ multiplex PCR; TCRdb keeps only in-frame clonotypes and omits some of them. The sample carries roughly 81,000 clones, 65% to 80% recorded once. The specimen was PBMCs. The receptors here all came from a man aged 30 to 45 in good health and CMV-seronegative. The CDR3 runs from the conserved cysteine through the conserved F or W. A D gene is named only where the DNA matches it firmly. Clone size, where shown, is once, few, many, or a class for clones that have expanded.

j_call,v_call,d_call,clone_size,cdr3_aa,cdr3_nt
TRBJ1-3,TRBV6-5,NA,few,CASSWDYSGNTIYF,TGTGCCAGCAGTTGGGACTACTCTGGAAACACCATATATTTT
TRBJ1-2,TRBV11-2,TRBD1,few,CASSLSQGANGYTF,TGTGCCAGCAGCTTGTCCCAGGGGGCGAATGGCTACACCTTC
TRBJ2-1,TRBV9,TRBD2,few,CASSAGGASEQFF,TGTGCCAGCAGCGCCGGGGGGGCATCCGAGCAGTTCTTC
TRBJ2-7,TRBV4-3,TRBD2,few,CASSQVGGRDEQYF,TGCGCCAGCAGCCAAGTGGGCGGGAGAGACGAGCAGTACTTC
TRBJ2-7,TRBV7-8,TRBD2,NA,CASRLMGGVSENYEQYF,TGTGCCAGCCGTCTTATGGGGGGGGTCTCTGAGAACTACGAGCAGTACTTC
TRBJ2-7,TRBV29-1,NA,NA,CSVEDPGSSYEQYF,TGCAGCGTTGAAGATCCAGGTTCCTCCTACGAGCAGTACTTC
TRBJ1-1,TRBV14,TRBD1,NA,CASSQDGYRGRTEAFF,TGTGCCAGCAGCCAAGATGGCTACAGGGGGCGGACTGAAGCTTTCTTT
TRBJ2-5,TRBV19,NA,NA,CASSKTRAQETQYF,TGTGCCAGTAGCAAGACTAGGGCTCAAGAGACCCAGTACTTC
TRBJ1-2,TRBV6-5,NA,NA,CAGSSFYGYTF,TGTGCCGGCAGTTCCTTCTATGGCTACACCTTC
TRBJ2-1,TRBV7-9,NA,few,CASSLIDSYNEQFF,TGTGCCAGCAGCTTAATAGATTCCTACAATGAGCAGTTCTTC
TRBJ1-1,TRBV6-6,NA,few,CASSQGYPNTEAFF,TGTGCCAGCAGTCAGGGGTATCCGAACACTGAAGCTTTCTTT
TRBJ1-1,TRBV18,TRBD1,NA,CASSTGGGGNTEAFF,TGTGCCAGCTCGACAGGGGGAGGCGGGAACACTGAAGCTTTCTTT
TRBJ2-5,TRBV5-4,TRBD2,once,CASSFRLAGQETQYF,TGTGCCAGCAGCTTCAGACTAGCGGGACAGGAGACCCAGTACTTC
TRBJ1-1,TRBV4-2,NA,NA,CASSQDGGFETTEAFF,TGTGCCAGCAGCCAAGATGGGGGGTTTGAAACCACTGAAGCTTTCTTT
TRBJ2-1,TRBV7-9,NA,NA,CASSLQGSHEQFF,TGTGCCAGCAGCTTACAGGGCAGCCATGAGCAGTTCTTC
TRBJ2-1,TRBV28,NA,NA,CASSPPGAAVYNEQFF,TGTGCCAGCAGTCCTCCAGGAGCGGCCGTTTACAATGAGCAGTTCTTC
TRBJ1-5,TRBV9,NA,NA,CASSVGSSNQPQHF,TGTGCCAGCAGCGTGGGCTCGAGCAATCAGCCCCAGCATTTT
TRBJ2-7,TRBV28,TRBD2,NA,CASTLGGVPYEQYF,TGTGCCAGCACCCTGGGGGGGGTCCCTTACGAGCAGTACTTC
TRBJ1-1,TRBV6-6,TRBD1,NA,CASRSSGGSTEAFF,TGTGCCAGCCGCTCTTCAGGGGGGTCCACTGAAGCTTTCTTT
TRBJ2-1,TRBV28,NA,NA,CASKGLGEFF,TGTGCCAGCAAGGGCCTCGGGGAGTTCTTC
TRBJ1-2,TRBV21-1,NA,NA,CASSRTGMSYGYTF,TGTGCCAGCAGCAGGACAGGGATGTCCTATGGCTACACCTTC
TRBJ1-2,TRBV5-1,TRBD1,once,CASNEGDRAVHRGYTF,TGCGCCAGCAATGAGGGTGACAGGGCAGTTCATCGTGGCTACACCTTC
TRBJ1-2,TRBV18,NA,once,CASSPQGNYGYTF,TGTGCCAGCTCACCCCAGGGAAACTATGGCTACACCTTC
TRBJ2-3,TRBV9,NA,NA,CAGSVGRAERGLTDTQYF,TGTGCCGGCAGCGTAGGAAGGGCAGAGCGAGGGTTAACAGATACGCAGTATTTT
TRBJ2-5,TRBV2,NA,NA,CASNSRLGAETQYF,TGTGCCAGCAATAGCAGGTTGGGGGCTGAGACCCAGTACTTC
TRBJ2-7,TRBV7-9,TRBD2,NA,CASSSGGTSGSSPYEQYF,TGTGCCAGCAGCTCCGGCGGGACTAGCGGGAGTAGCCCCTACGAGCAGTACTTC
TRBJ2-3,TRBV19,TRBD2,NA,CASRVAGSDTQYF,TGTGCCAGTAGGGTAGCGGGCTCAGATACGCAGTATTTT
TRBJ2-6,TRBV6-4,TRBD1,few,CASSDGTGGSGANVLTF,TGTGCCAGCAGTGACGGGACAGGGGGCTCTGGGGCCAACGTCCTGACTTTC
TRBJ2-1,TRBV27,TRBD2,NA,CASRAGTRSYNEQFF,TGTGCCAGCAGAGCCGGGACTAGATCCTACAATGAGCAGTTCTTC
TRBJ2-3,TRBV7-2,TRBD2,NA,CASRLLAGVDTQYF,TGTGCCAGCCGCTTACTAGCGGGAGTAGATACGCAGTATTTT
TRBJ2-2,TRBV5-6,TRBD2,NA,CASRAGKYTGELFF,TGTGCCAGCAGAGCGGGAAAGTACACCGGGGAGCTGTTTTTT
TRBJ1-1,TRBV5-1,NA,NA,CASSFTGTTTEAFF,TGCGCCAGCAGCTTTACAGGAACGACGACTGAAGCTTTCTTT
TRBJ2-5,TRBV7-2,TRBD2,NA,CASSYWTSTTRGTQYF,TGTGCCAGCAGCTACTGGACTAGCACCACGCGAGGGACCCAGTACTTC
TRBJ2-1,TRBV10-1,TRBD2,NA,CASSGFGSGSSYNEQFF,TGCGCCAGCAGCGGATTTGGTAGCGGGAGCTCCTACAATGAGCAGTTCTTC
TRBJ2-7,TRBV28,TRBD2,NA,CASSSWGGETSYEQYF,TGTGCCAGCAGTAGCTGGGGGGGGGAGACCTCCTACGAGCAGTACTTC
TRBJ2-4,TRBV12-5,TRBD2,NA,CASGARTSGLKNIQYF,TGTGCTAGTGGCGCAAGGACTAGCGGGCTGAAAAACATTCAGTACTTC
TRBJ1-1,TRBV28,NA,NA,CASTGTPYTEAFF,TGTGCCAGCACCGGGACACCGTACACTGAAGCTTTCTTT
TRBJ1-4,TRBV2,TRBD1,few,CASSRRTGGGEKLFF,TGTGCCAGCAGTCGTAGGACAGGGGGAGGTGAAAAACTGTTTTTT
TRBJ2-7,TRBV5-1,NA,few,CASSSGTDTYEQYF,TGCGCCAGCAGCTCCGGGACTGATACCTACGAGCAGTACTTC
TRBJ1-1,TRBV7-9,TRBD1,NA,CASSPRDSPVAFF,TGTGCCAGCAGCCCTCGGGACAGCCCTGTGGCTTTCTTT
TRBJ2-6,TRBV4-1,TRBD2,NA,CASSQDVGGIHSGANVLTF,TGCGCCAGCAGCCAAGATGTGGGGGGGATTCACTCTGGGGCCAACGTCCTGACTTTC
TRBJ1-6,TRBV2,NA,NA,CASIKDTNYNSPLHF,TGTGCCAGCATTAAGGACACGAACTATAATTCACCCCTCCACTTT
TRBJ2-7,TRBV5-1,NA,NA,CASRSHLQGHEQYF,TGCGCCAGCAGATCCCATTTACAGGGCCACGAGCAGTACTTC
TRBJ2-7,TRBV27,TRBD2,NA,CASSLAASGNYYF,TGTGCCAGCAGTTTGGCGGCTAGCGGGAACTACTACTTC
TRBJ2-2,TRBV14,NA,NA,CASSQGGGELFF,TGTGCCAGCAGCCAAGGCGGGGGGGAGCTGTTTTTT
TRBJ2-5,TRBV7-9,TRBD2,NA,CASSSPGLGIQETQYF,TGTGCCAGCAGCAGCCCGGGACTAGGGATCCAAGAGACCCAGTACTTC
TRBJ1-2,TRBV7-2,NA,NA,CASSFIRENYGYTF,TGTGCCAGCAGCTTCATTAGGGAGAACTATGGCTACACCTTC
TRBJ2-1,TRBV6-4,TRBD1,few,CASSEGQGGYEQFF,TGTGCCAGCAGTGAGGGACAGGGGGGCTATGAGCAGTTCTTC
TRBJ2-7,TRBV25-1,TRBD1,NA,CASSPQGAGEQYF,TGTGCCAGCAGTCCGCAGGGGGCTGGTGAGCAGTACTTC
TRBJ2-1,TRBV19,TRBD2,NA,CASTRGRVGNEQFF,TGTGCCAGTACCCGAGGGAGGGTCGGGAATGAGCAGTTCTTC
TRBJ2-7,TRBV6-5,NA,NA,CASSFDRGSPYEQYF,TGTGCCAGCAGTTTCGACCGCGGGTCCCCCTACGAGCAGTACTTC